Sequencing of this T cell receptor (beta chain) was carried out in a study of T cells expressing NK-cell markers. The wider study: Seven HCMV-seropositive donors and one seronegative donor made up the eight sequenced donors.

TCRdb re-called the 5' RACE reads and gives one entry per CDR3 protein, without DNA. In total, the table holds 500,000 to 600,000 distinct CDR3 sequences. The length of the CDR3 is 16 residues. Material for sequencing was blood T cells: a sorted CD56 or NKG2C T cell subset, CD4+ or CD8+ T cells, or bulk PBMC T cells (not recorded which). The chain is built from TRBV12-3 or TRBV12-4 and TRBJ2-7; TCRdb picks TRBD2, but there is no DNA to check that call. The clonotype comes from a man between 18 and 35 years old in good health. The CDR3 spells CASSSSASGRSYEQYF.